The TCR beta chain described here comes from a study of T-cell reconstitution after alpha-beta-depleted transplantation in children. Researchers prepared the TCRbeta library using unique molecular identifiers, the study reports. TCRdb called the PCR reads again in MiXCR, with one record for every CDR3 protein. The table lists roughly 110,000 distinct CDR3 sequences, 10% of them singletons. The junction had 14 bases not matched to a gene; V was cut back by 3 bases and J by 3 bases. This CDR3 has 17 amino acids. The germline V gene encodes CDR1 MNHEY and CDR2 SVGAGI. The chain combines TRBV6-5 with TRBJ2-7, with TRBD1 matching 7 bases. The TCR was taken from a boy aged 2 to 9 with acute lymphoblastic leukemia, due to receive a stem cell transplant. Specimen: PBMCs, collected before TCRalphabeta/CD19-depleted stem cell transplant. The CDR3 sequence is CASSYRGANRGHYEQYF. The CDR3 DNA reads TGTGCCAGCAGTTATCGTGGGGCGAACAGGGGACACTACGAGCAGTACTTC.